The clone carrying this T cell receptor beta chain was found many times. This sample is part of a study of T cells of healthy individuals. TCRdb fed the 5' RACE reads into MiXCR, producing one record per CDR3 protein. This table has about 41,000 distinct CDR3 sequences, 3.5% to 5.5% appearing once. Germline CDR1 reads DFQATT; CDR2 reads SNEGSKA (reference sequence). Trimming shortened V by 0 bases and J by 1 base, and 12 bases separated the two germline ends. The CDR3 has 15 residues. This TCR was sampled from a human donor in good health. The rearrangement joins TRBV20-1 to TRBJ1-1; no reliable D call. CDR3 protein: CSARDARGRNTEAFF. CDR3 DNA: TGCAGTGCTAGAGATGCGAGAGGGAGGAACACTGAAGCTTTCTTT.